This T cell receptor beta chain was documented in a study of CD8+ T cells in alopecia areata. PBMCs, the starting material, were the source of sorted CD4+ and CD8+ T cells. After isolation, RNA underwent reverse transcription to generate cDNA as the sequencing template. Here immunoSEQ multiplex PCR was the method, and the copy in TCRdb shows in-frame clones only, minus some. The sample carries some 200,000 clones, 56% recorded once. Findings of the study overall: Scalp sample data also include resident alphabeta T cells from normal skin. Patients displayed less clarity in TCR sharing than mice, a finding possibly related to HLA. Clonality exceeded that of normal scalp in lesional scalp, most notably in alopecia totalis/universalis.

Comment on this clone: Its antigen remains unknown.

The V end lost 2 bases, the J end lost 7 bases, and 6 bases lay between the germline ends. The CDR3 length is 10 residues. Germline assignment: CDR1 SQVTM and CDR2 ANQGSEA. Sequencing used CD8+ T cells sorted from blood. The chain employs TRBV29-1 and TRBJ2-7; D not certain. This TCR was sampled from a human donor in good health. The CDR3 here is CSVEIGEQYF. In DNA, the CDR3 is TGCAGCGTTGAAATAGGGGAGCAGTACTTC.